This T cell receptor beta chain was sequenced for a study of T cell changes during pregnancy in multiple sclerosis. The repertoire was sequenced with immunoSEQ multiplex PCR; TCRdb's copy has only in-frame clones and lacks some. The data hold some 45,000 clones, with roughly 94% observed a single time. V dropped 2 bases and J dropped 5 bases, with 6 bases sitting between them. CDR3 size: 12 residues. The germline V gene has CDR1 GTSNPN and CDR2 SVGIG (reference sequence). The sequences come from CD8+ T cells from peripheral blood mononuclear cells, collected in the first trimester of pregnancy. The chain uses TRBV30 and TRBJ2-2; TRBD2 is a possible D gene (5 bases). This sequence was found in a female donor with multiple sclerosis, enrolled in a pregnancy study. The DNA for the CDR3 is TGTGCCTGGAGTCCGGGGACCGGGGAGCTGTTTTTT. This encodes CAWSPGTGELFF.